The 2 T cell receptor beta chains below come from one sample, sequenced in a study of radiotherapy plus CTLA-4 blockade in lung cancer. Produced via immunoSEQ multiplex PCR; TCRdb's table is partial and in-frame only. Of tens of thousands of clones listed, around four fifths are singletons. Sample: peripheral blood, taken from a patient treated with radiotherapy plus ipilimumab. The receptors shown here come from a human donor with non-small cell lung cancer who had a complete response to radiotherapy plus ipilimumab.

The chain is built from TRBV18 and TRBJ1-5; D uncertain. Trimming stripped 1 base from V and 7 bases from J, with 14 bases between. Germline-derived CDR1 and CDR2 are KGHSH and LQKENI. This CDR3 is built from 15 residues. CDR3 DNA: TGTGCCAGCTCACCACTGAGTGGCGCGGAACAGCCCCAGCATTTT. Amino acid sequence: CASSPLSGAEQPQHF.

V gene TRBV30 combines with J gene TRBJ1-2; D gene uncertain. Trimming took 3 bases from V and 0 from J, leaving 14 bases between them. Germline values: CDR1 GTSNPN, CDR2 SVGIG (reference sequence). This CDR3 has 15 residues. The CDR3 DNA follows: TGTGCCTGGAGGAGGGAGGGAGACACTAACTATGGCTACACCTTC. It specifies CAWRREGDTNYGYTF. The full variable domain, rest sourced from reference TRBV30 and TRBJ1-2, is SQTIHQWPATLVQPVGSPLSLECTVEGTSNPNLYWYRQAAGRGLQLLFYSVGIGQISSEVPQNLSASRPQDRQFILSSKKLLLSDSGFYLCAWRREGDTNYGYTFGSGTRLTVV.